This is a list of T cell receptor beta chains from one sample in a study of identical twins. TCRdb reprocessed the 5' RACE reads with MiXCR, giving one entry per CDR3 protein. The sample lists roughly 250,000 distinct CDR3 sequences; around 15% were seen once. Sequencing was done on a sample of memory (CD45RO+) T cells sorted from blood. These receptors were taken from a woman in her late teens or twenties in good health. The CDR3 runs from the conserved cysteine through the conserved F or W. D genes are given only for firm matches. Only some rows state a clone size, as once, few, many or a class for expanded clones.

TRBD1 | TRBJ2-1 | few | TRBV2 | CASRGTGNFANEQFF | TGTGCCAGCAGAGGGACAGGGAATTTCGCCAATGAGCAGTTCTTC
TRBD1 | TRBJ2-4 | few | TRBV10-3 | CAISDAGGMRNIQYF | TGTGCCATCAGTGACGCAGGGGGCATGAGAAACATTCAGTACTTC
TRBD1 | TRBJ2-1 | - | TRBV20-1 | CSARDGDRDYNEQFF | TGCAGTGCTAGAGATGGGGACAGGGACTACAATGAGCAGTTCTTC
- | TRBJ2-5 | - | TRBV14 | CASSQGGIGWAQYF | TGTGCCAGCAGCCAAGGAGGGATCGGTTGGGCCCAGTACTTC
- | TRBJ2-4 | few | TRBV3-1 | CASSQELGTAKNIQYF | TGTGCCAGCAGCCAAGAGCTCGGGACAGCCAAAAACATTCAGTACTTC
- | TRBJ1-2 | few | TRBV4-1 | CASSQYRAAYGYTF | TGCGCCAGCAGCCAATACAGGGCCGCCTATGGCTACACCTTC
TRBD2 | TRBJ2-1 | - | TRBV20-1 | CSARLLRTSNNEQFF | TGCAGTGCTAGATTACTAAGGACTAGCAACAATGAGCAGTTCTTC
TRBD2 | TRBJ2-1 | - | TRBV24-1 | CATSEAGVSNEQFF | TGTGCCACCAGTGAAGCGGGAGTGAGCAATGAGCAGTTCTTC
- | TRBJ2-2 | - | TRBV4-1 | CASSQEIRNANTGELFF | TGCGCCAGCAGCCAAGAAATCAGAAACGCGAACACCGGGGAGCTGTTTTTT
TRBD1 | TRBJ1-3 | once | TRBV9 | CASSVGAGGTGNTIYF | TGTGCCAGCAGCGTAGGGGCAGGGGGCACTGGAAACACCATATATTTT
- | TRBJ2-7 | many | TRBV5-1 | CASSPGGSRVYEQYF | TGCGCCAGCAGCCCCGGGGGCTCCCGTGTTTACGAGCAGTACTTC
- | TRBJ2-3 | few | TRBV25-1 | CASSAAATDTQYF | TGTGCCAGCAGTGCAGCAGCTACAGATACGCAGTATTTT
- | TRBJ1-4 | - | TRBV9 | CASSDGEKLFF | TGTGCCAGCAGCGACGGGGAAAAACTGTTTTTT
TRBD2 | TRBJ2-7 | few | TRBV7-9 | CASSLLAGGHDWYF | TGTGCCAGCAGCCTGCTAGCGGGAGGTCATGATTGGTACTTC
- | TRBJ1-1 | few | TRBV5-1 | CASSLTRQEAFF | TGCGCCAGCAGCTTGACTCGACAGGAAGCTTTCTTT
TRBD1 | TRBJ1-5 | few | TRBV6-5 | CASSYTGVYQPQHF | TGTGCCAGCAGTTACACAGGGGTTTATCAGCCCCAGCATTTT
TRBD2 | TRBJ2-7 | few | TRBV20-1 | CSAPGLGSYEQYF | TGCAGTGCTCCAGGACTAGGATCCTACGAGCAGTACTTC
- | TRBJ1-6 | few | TRBV20-1 | CSARDSYNSPLHF | TGCAGTGCTAGAGACAGCTATAATTCACCCCTCCACTTT
- | TRBJ1-6 | few | TRBV5-1 | CASSLGKDNSPLHF | TGCGCCAGCAGCTTGGGAAAAGATAATTCACCCCTCCACTTT
- | TRBJ2-1 | few | TRBV12-3/TRBV12-4 | CASSFRGASQNEQFF | TGTGCCAGCAGCTTCCGGGGGGCCTCTCAGAATGAGCAGTTCTTC
- | TRBJ2-5 | many | TRBV6-2/TRBV6-3 | CASSYRGGPQETQYF | TGTGCCAGCAGTTACAGAGGGGGGCCTCAAGAGACCCAGTACTTC
- | TRBJ2-2 | - | TRBV20-1 | CSAANRAMGPGELFF | TGCAGTGCTGCGAACAGGGCGATGGGGCCCGGGGAGCTGTTTTTT
- | TRBJ1-1 | few | TRBV20-1 | CSAAAPRQGGTEAFF | TGCAGTGCTGCCGCCCCTCGGCAGGGAGGGACTGAAGCTTTCTTT
TRBD2 | TRBJ2-5 | many | TRBV9 | CASSVAAGGTQETQYF | TGTGCCAGCAGCGTAGCAGCGGGGGGCACCCAAGAGACCCAGTACTTC
- | TRBJ2-3 | few | TRBV12-3/TRBV12-4 | CASSSPRDHTDTQYF | TGTGCCAGCAGTTCACCTCGGGACCACACAGATACGCAGTATTTT
TRBD1 | TRBJ1-1 | - | TRBV2 | CASSDYAGGNTEAFF | TGTGCCAGCAGTGATTACGCAGGGGGCAACACTGAAGCTTTCTTT
- | TRBJ1-1 | many | TRBV12-3/TRBV12-4 | CASSLQGSTEAFF | TGTGCCAGCAGCCTACAGGGTAGCACTGAAGCTTTCTTT
TRBD1 | TRBJ2-1 | many | TRBV7-8 | CASSRGTDGEQFF | TGTGCCAGCAGCCGTGGGACAGATGGTGAGCAGTTCTTC
- | TRBJ1-1 | - | TRBV20-1 | CSARAGGTEAFF | TGCAGTGCTCGGGCAGGAGGCACTGAAGCTTTCTTT
- | TRBJ1-1 | few | TRBV3-1 | CASSLQGGETEAFF | TGTGCCAGCAGCCTCCAAGGTGGGGAGACTGAAGCTTTCTTT
- | TRBJ1-1 | few | TRBV11-2 | CASSLKQRITEAFF | TGTGCCAGCAGCTTAAAGCAACGGATCACTGAAGCTTTCTTT
- | TRBJ2-1 | few | TRBV5-5 | CASSLEASVYNEQFF | TGTGCCAGCAGCTTGGAAGCTAGCGTCTACAATGAGCAGTTCTTC
TRBD1 | TRBJ1-2 | few | TRBV20-1 | CSAGTGGPRANYGYTF | TGCAGTGCCGGAACAGGGGGCCCTAGAGCTAACTATGGCTACACCTTC
TRBD1 | TRBJ1-6 | - | TRBV12-3/TRBV12-4 | CASRPWTGRNSPLHF | TGTGCCAGCCGCCCGTGGACAGGGAGAAATTCACCCCTCCACTTT
- | TRBJ2-3 | - | TRBV12-3/TRBV12-4 | CASRRPTGSTDTQYF | TGTGCCAGCAGGCGCCCGACGGGGAGCACAGATACGCAGTATTTT
- | TRBJ1-1 | few | TRBV28 | CASSIKSGNTEAFF | TGTGCCAGCAGTATCAAGTCTGGGAACACTGAAGCTTTCTTT